A selection of T cell receptor beta chains follows, all from one sample in a study of blood T cells in healthy people across ages. TCRdb used MiXCR to reprocess the 5' RACE reads, holding one entry per CDR3 protein. The table lists over 1,500,000 distinct CDR3 sequences, about 39% of them singletons. The specimen sequenced was blood. The receptors here all came from a human donor in good health. Both conserved end residues are part of each CDR3. D genes are given only for firm matches. The size entry is marked missing in some rows and otherwise reads once, few, many or a size class.

clone_size: NA
d_call: NA
v_call: TRBV5-1
j_call: TRBJ1-3
cdr3_aa: CASSFDSFGNTIYF
cdr3_nt: TGCGCCAGCAGCTTTGACAGTTTTGGAAACACCATATATTTT

clone_size: NA
d_call: NA
v_call: TRBV10-3
j_call: TRBJ1-6
cdr3_aa: CAIKGGGGSPLHF
cdr3_nt: TGTGCCATCAAAGGCGGGGGAGGCTCACCCCTCCACTTT

clone_size: NA
d_call: TRBD1
v_call: TRBV7-9
j_call: TRBJ1-2
cdr3_aa: CASSLSYRGNYGYTF
cdr3_nt: TGTGCTAGCAGCTTATCTTACAGGGGGAACTATGGCTACACCTTC

clone_size: NA
d_call: NA
v_call: TRBV6-6
j_call: TRBJ2-3
cdr3_aa: CASRTIISGLTDTQYF
cdr3_nt: TGTGCCAGCAGAACAATAATTTCGGGGCTCACAGATACGCAGTATTTT

clone_size: NA
d_call: NA
v_call: TRBV11-2
j_call: TRBJ2-3
cdr3_aa: CASSRGLGTDTQYF
cdr3_nt: TGTGCCAGCAGCCGGGGACTCGGCACAGATACGCAGTATTTT

clone_size: once
d_call: TRBD2
v_call: TRBV7-2
j_call: TRBJ2-5
cdr3_aa: CASSPRRGRVQETQYF
cdr3_nt: TGTGCCAGCAGCCCGAGAAGAGGGAGGGTCCAAGAGACCCAGTACTTC

clone_size: few
d_call: TRBD2
v_call: TRBV3-1
j_call: TRBJ2-7
cdr3_aa: CASSPSGTSGYEQYF
cdr3_nt: TGTGCCAGCAGCCCGTCCGGGACTAGCGGCTACGAGCAGTACTTC

clone_size: NA
d_call: TRBD2
v_call: TRBV7-9
j_call: TRBJ2-7
cdr3_aa: CASSPLTERGLAVYEQYF
cdr3_nt: TGTGCCAGCAGCCCACTGACAGAGCGGGGACTAGCGGTATACGAGCAGTACTTC

clone_size: NA
d_call: TRBD2
v_call: TRBV7-9
j_call: TRBJ2-1
cdr3_aa: CASSLTSGGGQEQFF
cdr3_nt: TGTGCCAGCAGCTTAACTAGCGGGGGCGGACAGGAGCAGTTCTTC

clone_size: NA
d_call: NA
v_call: TRBV29-1
j_call: TRBJ1-2
cdr3_aa: CSVGGNNYGYTF
cdr3_nt: TGCAGCGTTGGGGGAAATAACTATGGCTACACCTTC

clone_size: NA
d_call: TRBD1
v_call: TRBV7-9
j_call: TRBJ2-2
cdr3_aa: CASSPTPGQGSYTGELFF
cdr3_nt: TGTGCCAGCAGCCCAACCCCAGGACAGGGAAGTTACACCGGGGAGCTGTTTTTT

clone_size: NA
d_call: NA
v_call: TRBV9
j_call: TRBJ1-6
cdr3_aa: CASSVMVDNSPLHF
cdr3_nt: TGTGCCAGCAGCGTTATGGTGGATAATTCACCCCTCCACTTT

clone_size: few
d_call: TRBD2
v_call: TRBV6-1
j_call: TRBJ2-4
cdr3_aa: CASSESGSNIQYF
cdr3_nt: TGTGCCAGCAGTGAAAGCGGGAGTAACATTCAGTACTTC

clone_size: few
d_call: TRBD2
v_call: TRBV7-2
j_call: TRBJ2-5
cdr3_aa: CASSSGLAGIKETQYF
cdr3_nt: TGTGCCAGCAGCTCGGGACTAGCGGGGATAAAAGAGACCCAGTACTTC

clone_size: few
d_call: TRBD2
v_call: TRBV28
j_call: TRBJ2-5
cdr3_aa: CASSLSLFGGGAQETQYF
cdr3_nt: TGTGCCAGCAGTTTATCCCTTTTTGGCGGGGGGGCTCAAGAGACCCAGTACTTC

clone_size: NA
d_call: NA
v_call: TRBV20-1
j_call: TRBJ1-2
cdr3_aa: CSAIRPQVANGYTF
cdr3_nt: TGCAGTGCGATACGTCCACAGGTAGCTAATGGCTACACCTTC

clone_size: NA
d_call: NA
v_call: TRBV7-2
j_call: TRBJ1-2
cdr3_aa: CASSLASGADNYGYTF
cdr3_nt: TGTGCCAGCAGCTTAGCATCCGGGGCCGATAACTATGGCTACACCTTC

clone_size: NA
d_call: NA
v_call: TRBV7-2
j_call: TRBJ2-3
cdr3_aa: CASSLLADHTDTQYF
cdr3_nt: TGTGCCAGCAGCTTACTAGCCGACCACACAGATACGCAGTATTTT

clone_size: few
d_call: NA
v_call: TRBV9
j_call: TRBJ1-1
cdr3_aa: CASSVETNTEAFF
cdr3_nt: TGTGCCAGCAGCGTAGAAACGAACACTGAAGCTTTCTTT

clone_size: once
d_call: TRBD1
v_call: TRBV7-6
j_call: TRBJ1-4
cdr3_aa: CASSGRTGFNEKLFF
cdr3_nt: TGTGCCAGCAGCGGAAGGACAGGTTTCAATGAAAAACTGTTTTTT

clone_size: many
d_call: NA
v_call: TRBV14
j_call: TRBJ1-2
cdr3_aa: CASSQGGAYGYTF
cdr3_nt: TGTGCCAGCAGCCAAGGCGGGGCCTATGGCTACACCTTC

clone_size: few
d_call: NA
v_call: TRBV5-6
j_call: TRBJ1-1
cdr3_aa: CASSSYRVVNTEAFF
cdr3_nt: TGTGCCAGCAGCTCATACAGGGTAGTGAACACTGAAGCTTTCTTT

clone_size: many
d_call: NA
v_call: TRBV5-1
j_call: TRBJ2-1
cdr3_aa: CASSLRQGGLGSYNEQFF
cdr3_nt: TGCGCCAGCAGCCTCCGCCAAGGGGGTCTGGGCTCCTACAATGAGCAGTTCTTC

clone_size: NA
d_call: NA
v_call: TRBV7-8
j_call: TRBJ2-5
cdr3_aa: CASSFVRQDQETQYF
cdr3_nt: TGTGCCAGCAGCTTCGTTAGACAGGACCAAGAGACCCAGTACTTC

clone_size: NA
d_call: TRBD1
v_call: TRBV27
j_call: TRBJ2-5
cdr3_aa: CASSSPRTGVETQYF
cdr3_nt: TGTGCCAGCAGTTCCCCCCGGACAGGGGTGGAGACCCAGTACTTC

clone_size: NA
d_call: TRBD2
v_call: TRBV11-3
j_call: TRBJ2-1
cdr3_aa: CASSLRSAGINEQFF
cdr3_nt: TGTGCCAGCAGTTTAAGGTCAGCGGGGATCAATGAGCAGTTCTTC

clone_size: many
d_call: NA
v_call: TRBV28
j_call: TRBJ1-4
cdr3_aa: CASSLQEKLFF
cdr3_nt: TGTGCCAGCAGTTTACAGGAAAAACTGTTTTTT

clone_size: NA
d_call: NA
v_call: TRBV7-3
j_call: TRBJ2-5
cdr3_aa: CASSLSGESSQYF
cdr3_nt: TGTGCCAGCAGCTTAAGCGGAGAGTCTTCCCAGTACTTC